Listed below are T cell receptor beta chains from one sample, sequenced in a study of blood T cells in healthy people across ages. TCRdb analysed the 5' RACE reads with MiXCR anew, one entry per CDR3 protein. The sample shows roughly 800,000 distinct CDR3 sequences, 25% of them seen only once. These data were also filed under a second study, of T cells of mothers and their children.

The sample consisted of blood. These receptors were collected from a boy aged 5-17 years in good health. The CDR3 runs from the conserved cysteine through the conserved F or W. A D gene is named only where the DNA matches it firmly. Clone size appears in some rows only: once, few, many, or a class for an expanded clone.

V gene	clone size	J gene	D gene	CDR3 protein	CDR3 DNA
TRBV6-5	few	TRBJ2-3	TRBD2	CASSQRGPDTDTQYF	TGTGCCAGCAGTCAGCGGGGACCTGACACAGATACGCAGTATTTT
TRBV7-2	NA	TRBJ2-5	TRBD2	CASSHGGSGETQYF	TGTGCCAGCAGCCATGGCGGGAGTGGAGAGACCCAGTACTTC
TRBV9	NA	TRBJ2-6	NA	CASRRGASGANVLTF	TGTGCCAGTCGACGGGGGGCCTCTGGGGCCAACGTCCTGACTTTC
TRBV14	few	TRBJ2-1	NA	CASSQVYRDGHSYNEQFF	TGTGCCAGCAGCCAAGTATACAGGGACGGCCACTCCTACAATGAGCAGTTCTTC
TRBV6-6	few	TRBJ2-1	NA	CASSDRVVYNEQFF	TGTGCCAGCAGTGATAGAGTAGTGTACAATGAGCAGTTCTTC
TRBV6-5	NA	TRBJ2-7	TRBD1	CASSYSLQGANEQYF	TGTGCCAGCAGTTACTCGCTACAGGGGGCGAACGAGCAGTACTTC
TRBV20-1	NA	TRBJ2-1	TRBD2	CSARDLEGGPYNEQFF	TGCAGTGCTAGAGATCTTGAGGGAGGGCCCTACAATGAGCAGTTCTTC
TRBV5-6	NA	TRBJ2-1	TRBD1	CASSDMDRVRDEQFF	TGTGCCAGCAGCGACATGGACAGGGTCAGGGATGAGCAGTTCTTC
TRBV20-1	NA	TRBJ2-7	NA	CSASLPDRLREQYF	TGCAGTGCTAGCCTACCGGACAGACTGAGGGAGCAGTACTTC
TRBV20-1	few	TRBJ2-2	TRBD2	CSTRKREGRRTGELFF	TGCAGTACTAGGAAACGGGAGGGCCGTAGGACCGGGGAGCTGTTTTTT
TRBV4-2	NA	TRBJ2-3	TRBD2	CASSRRLAGDGTDTQYF	TGTGCCAGCAGCAGGCGACTAGCGGGAGATGGGACAGATACGCAGTATTTT
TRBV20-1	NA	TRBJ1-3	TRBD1	CSANRGASGNTIYF	TGCAGTGCTAACAGGGGGGCCTCTGGAAACACCATATATTTT
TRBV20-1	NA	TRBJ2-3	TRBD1	CSADNRGREDTQYF	TGCAGTGCCGACAACAGGGGGCGCGAAGATACGCAGTATTTT
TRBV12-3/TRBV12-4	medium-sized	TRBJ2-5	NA	CASSLEETQYF	TGTGCCAGCAGTTTAGAAGAGACCCAGTACTTC
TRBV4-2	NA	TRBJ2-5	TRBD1	CASSQGPGGGETQYF	TGTGCCAGCAGCCAAGGGCCAGGGGGCGGAGAGACCCAGTACTTC
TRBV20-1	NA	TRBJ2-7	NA	CSASPGSYEQYF	TGCAGTGCTAGTCCAGGTTCCTACGAGCAGTACTTC
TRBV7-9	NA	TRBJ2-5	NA	CASSPKELAGETQYF	TGTGCCAGCAGCCCAAAAGAACTAGCCGGGGAGACCCAGTACTTC
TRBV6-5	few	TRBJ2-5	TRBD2	CASSWTSGVETQYF	TGTGCCAGCAGCTGGACTAGCGGGGTGGAGACCCAGTACTTC
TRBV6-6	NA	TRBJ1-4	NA	CASRLQQVNEKLFF	TGTGCCAGCAGACTACAACAGGTTAATGAAAAACTGTTTTTT
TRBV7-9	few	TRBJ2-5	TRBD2	CASRISGGEETQYF	TGTGCCAGCAGAATTAGCGGGGGAGAAGAGACCCAGTACTTC
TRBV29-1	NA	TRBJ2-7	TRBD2	CSVDLGLAGRGEQYF	TGCAGCGTTGACTTGGGGCTAGCGGGACGGGGCGAGCAGTACTTC
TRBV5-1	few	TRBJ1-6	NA	CASSLISPGPEYSPLHF	TGCGCCAGCAGCTTGATTTCTCCCGGGCCCGAGTATTCACCCCTCCACTTT
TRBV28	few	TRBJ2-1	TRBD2	CATAGGWNEQFF	TGTGCCACCGCGGGGGGGTGGAATGAGCAGTTCTTC
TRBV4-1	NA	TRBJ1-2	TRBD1	CASSQAAGGYGYTF	TGCGCCAGCAGCCAAGCAGCAGGGGGCTATGGCTACACCTTC
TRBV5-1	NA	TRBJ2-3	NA	CASTQDAHSSTDTQYF	TGCGCCAGCACCCAGGACGCCCACTCTAGCACAGATACGCAGTATTTT
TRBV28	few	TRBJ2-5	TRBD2	CASSLAGGDQETQYF	TGTGCCAGCAGTCTAGCGGGAGGGGATCAAGAGACCCAGTACTTC
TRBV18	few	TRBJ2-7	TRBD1	CASSAGTGITYEQYF	TGTGCCAGCTCAGCCGGGACAGGGATAACCTACGAGCAGTACTTC
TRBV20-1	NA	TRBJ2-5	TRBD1	CSARDEGQGKETQYF	TGCAGTGCTAGAGATGAGGGACAGGGGAAGGAGACCCAGTACTTC
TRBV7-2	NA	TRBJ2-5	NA	CASSHYGAPETQYF	TGTGCCAGCAGTCACTACGGGGCACCGGAGACCCAGTACTTC
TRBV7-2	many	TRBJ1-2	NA	CASSFRVSRGGYTF	TGTGCCAGCAGCTTCAGGGTGTCGAGAGGCGGCTACACCTTC